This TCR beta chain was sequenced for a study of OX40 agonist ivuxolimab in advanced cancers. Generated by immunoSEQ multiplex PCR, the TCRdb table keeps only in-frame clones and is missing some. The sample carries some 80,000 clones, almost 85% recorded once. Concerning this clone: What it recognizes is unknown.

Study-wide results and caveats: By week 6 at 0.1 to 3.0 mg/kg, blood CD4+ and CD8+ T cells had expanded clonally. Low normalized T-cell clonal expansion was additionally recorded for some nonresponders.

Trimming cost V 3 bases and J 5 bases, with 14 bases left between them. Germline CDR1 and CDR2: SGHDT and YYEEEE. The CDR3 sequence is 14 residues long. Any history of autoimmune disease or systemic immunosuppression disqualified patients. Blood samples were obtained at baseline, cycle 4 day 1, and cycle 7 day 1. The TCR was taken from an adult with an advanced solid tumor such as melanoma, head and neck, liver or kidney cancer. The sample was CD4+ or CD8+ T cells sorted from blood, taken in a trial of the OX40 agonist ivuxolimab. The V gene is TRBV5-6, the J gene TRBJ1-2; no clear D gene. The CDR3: CASSSGSSTYGYTF. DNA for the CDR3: TGTGCCAGCAGCTCGGGGAGCTCGACTTATGGCTACACCTTC.